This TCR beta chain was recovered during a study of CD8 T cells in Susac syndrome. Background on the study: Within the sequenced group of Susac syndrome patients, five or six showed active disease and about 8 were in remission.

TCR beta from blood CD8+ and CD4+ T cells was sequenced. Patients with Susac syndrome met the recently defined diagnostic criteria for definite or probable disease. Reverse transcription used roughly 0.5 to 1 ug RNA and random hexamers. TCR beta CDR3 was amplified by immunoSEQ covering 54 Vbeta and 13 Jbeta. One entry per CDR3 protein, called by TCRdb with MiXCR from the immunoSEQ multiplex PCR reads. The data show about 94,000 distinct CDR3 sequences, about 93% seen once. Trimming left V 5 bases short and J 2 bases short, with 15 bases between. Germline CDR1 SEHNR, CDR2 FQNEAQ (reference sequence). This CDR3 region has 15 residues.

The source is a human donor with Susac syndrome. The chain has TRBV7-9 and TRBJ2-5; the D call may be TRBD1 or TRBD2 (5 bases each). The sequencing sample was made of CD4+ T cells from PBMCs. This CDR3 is CASSDRDPTQETQYF. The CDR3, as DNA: TGTGCCAGCAGCGATCGGGACCCAACTCAAGAGACCCAGTACTTC. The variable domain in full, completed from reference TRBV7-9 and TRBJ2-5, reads DTGVSQNPRHKITKRGQNVTFRCDPISEHNRLYWYRQTLGQGPEFLTYFQNEAQLEKSRLLSDRFSAERPKGSFSTLEIQRTEQGDSAMYLCASSDRDPTQETQYFGPGTRLLVL.